This T cell receptor (beta chain) stems from a study of T-cell memory formation after mild COVID-19. At the level of the study: For the most part, TCR clusters were specific to one donor. Notes on the study in general: Memory cells collected pre-infection included some clones that later responded, suggesting cross-reactive memory joined. Clonal second-wave expansions that peaked on day 37 had unconfirmed SARS-CoV-2 specificity.

On this clonotype: The antigen is not known.

Via MiXCR, TCRdb re-called the 5' RACE reads, giving one row per CDR3 protein. This repertoire shows about 340,000 distinct CDR3 sequences, approximately 16% found once; its top ten account for about 20%. The germline gives CDR1 SGHDT, CDR2 YYEEEE. The CDR3 covers 13 residues. The V end was cut by 1 base, the J end by 8 bases, with 10 bases between. The receptor was isolated from a man between 18 and 29 years old who had mild COVID-19 (a few samples of this study predate the infection). Cell type and time point are not known. The chain carries TRBV5-6 and TRBJ1-3; D remains ambiguous. The specimen was PBMCs or a T cell subset sorted from them (not recorded which). The CDR3 DNA sequence: TGTGCCAGCAGCTTGTGGGGAGGAGACACCATATATTTT. Amino acid sequence: CASSLWGGDTIYF.